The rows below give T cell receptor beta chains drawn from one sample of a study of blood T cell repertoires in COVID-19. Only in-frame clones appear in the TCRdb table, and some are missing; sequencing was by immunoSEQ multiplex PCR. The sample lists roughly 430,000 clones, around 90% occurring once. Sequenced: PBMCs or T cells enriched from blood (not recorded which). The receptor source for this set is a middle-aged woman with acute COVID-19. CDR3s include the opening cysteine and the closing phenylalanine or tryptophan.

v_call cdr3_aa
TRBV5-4 CASRFGDLNTGELFF
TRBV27 CASSLEFRSGNTIYF
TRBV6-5 CASSTGAGDQPQHF
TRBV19 CASSILAGGQDTGELFF
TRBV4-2 CASSQEASGGATGELFF
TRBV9 CASSENRGRVGNTIYF
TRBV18 CASSPLASGDQPQHF
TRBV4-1 CASSQGGGDYGYTF
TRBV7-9 CASSLFLRATNEKLFF
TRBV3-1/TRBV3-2 CASSHAGGAYNEQFF
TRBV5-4 CASSFGDRGREKLFF
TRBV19 CASSIGGQTRRNSPLHF
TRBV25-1 CASSESFGSNQPQHF
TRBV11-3 CASSSGQSSGNTIYF
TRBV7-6 CASSITIGTGPYNEQFF
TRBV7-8 CASSLDRGMSEQYF
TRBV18 CASSPSTGPNQPQHF
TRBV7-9 CASSLLGGGDTEAFF
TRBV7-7 CASSLSSGSGDTQYF
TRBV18 CASSPSGEETQYF
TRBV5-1 CASSLRQGDTEAFF
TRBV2 CASTEGGLPGANVLTF
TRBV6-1 CASSERSQETQYF
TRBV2 CASSEMSLNSNQPQHF
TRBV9 CASSVGFGWDSLTDTQYF
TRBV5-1 CASSLASDSGNTIYF
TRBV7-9 CASSLTGGQDYNSPLHF
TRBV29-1 CSVVISAADGYTF
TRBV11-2 CASRRGGVYEQYF
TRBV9 CASSAHIANTEAFF
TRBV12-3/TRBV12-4 CASSPYRGNEQYF
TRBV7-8 CASSSPGTGIAETQYF